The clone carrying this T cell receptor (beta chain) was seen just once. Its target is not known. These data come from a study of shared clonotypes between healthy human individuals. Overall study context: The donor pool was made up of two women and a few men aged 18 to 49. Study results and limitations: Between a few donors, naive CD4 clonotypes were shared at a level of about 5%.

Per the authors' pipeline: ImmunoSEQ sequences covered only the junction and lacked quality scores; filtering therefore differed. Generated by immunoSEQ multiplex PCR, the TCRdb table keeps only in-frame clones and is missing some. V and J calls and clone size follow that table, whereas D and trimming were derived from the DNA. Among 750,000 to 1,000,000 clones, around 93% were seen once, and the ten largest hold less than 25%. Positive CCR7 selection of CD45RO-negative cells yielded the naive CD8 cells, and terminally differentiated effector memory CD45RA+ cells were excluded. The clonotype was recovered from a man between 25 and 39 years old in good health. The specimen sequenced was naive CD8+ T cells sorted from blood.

CDR3 nucleotides: TGTGCCAGCAGTTTAATCCCGACTAGGGTCGACTATGAGCAGTTCTTC. This encodes CASSLIPTRVDYEQFF. This chain links TRBV27 with TRBJ2-1; the D gene is possibly TRBD2 (6 bases). CDR1 MNHEY and CDR2 SMNVEV come from the germline V gene (reference sequence). CDR3 length equals 16 residues. V lost 2 bases to trimming and J lost 8 bases, with 19 bases between them.